The 25 T cell receptor beta chains given below trace back to one sample, sequenced in a study of T cell responses to AZD1222 COVID-19 vaccine. TCRdb's copy holds only in-frame clones and misses some; the assay was immunoSEQ multiplex PCR. The sample has tens of thousands of clones, 70% to 90% seen once; the top ten hold about 10%. The sample in question was peripheral blood, obtained 28 days after the second AZD1222 dose. Receptors were obtained from an adult who received the AZD1222 COVID-19 vaccine.

The rearrangement links TRBV5-6 to TRBJ2-7; D assignment may be TRBD1 or TRBD2 (6 bases each). Trimming removed 2 bases from V and 7 bases from J, with 13 bases in between. The CDR3 spans 13 residues. Germline assignment: CDR1 SGHDT and CDR2 YYEEEE. The CDR3 is CASSFRGRWEQYF. In DNA form, the CDR3 reads TGTGCCAGCAGCTTCCGGGGGCGCTGGGAGCAGTACTTC.

V gene TRBV15 combines with J gene TRBJ2-5, with 16 bases fitting TRBD2. Germline trimming cut 0 bases from V and 5 bases from J; bases unmatched to any gene: 9. CDR3 length equals 19 residues. Per germline, CDR1 LNHNV and CDR2 YYDKDF (reference sequence). The CDR3 nucleotides read TGTGCCACCAGCAGAGATTATGGGACTAGCGGGGGGGCCGGGGAGACCCAGTACTTC. Translating gives CATSRDYGTSGGAGETQYF.

The rearrangement uses TRBV28 and TRBJ2-1; possibly TRBD1 for D (7 bases). Trimming stripped 6 bases from V and 5 bases from J, with 26 bases between. CDR3 size: 18 residues. The germline V gene has CDR1 MDHEN and CDR2 SYDVKM. The CDR3 here is CASSPWGAGTEENNEQFF. The CDR3 DNA follows: TGTGCCAGCAGCCCATGGGGGGCAGGGACAGAGGAAAACAATGAGCAGTTCTTC.

The chain uses TRBV7-9 and TRBJ2-1; D is tentatively TRBD1 or TRBD2 (5 bases each). Germline V lookup: CDR1 SEHNR, CDR2 FQNEAQ (reference sequence). CDR3 size: 15 residues. V lost 1 base, J lost 6 bases, and 13 bases lay in between. DNA for the CDR3: TGTGCCAGCAGCTTAGGATGGGACCCTGCCAATGAGCAGTTCTTC. Protein: CASSLGWDPANEQFF.

The J gene is TRBJ1-1, the V gene TRBV11-2; the D gene is possibly TRBD1 (6 bases). The V and J ends lost 1 base and 1 base respectively, with 13 bases between them. The CDR3 is made up of 16 amino acids. Germline V gene sequence: CDR1 SGHAT, CDR2 FQNNGV. The CDR3 region has the DNA TGTGCCAGCAGCTTAGTTACAGGGTTATCGAACACTGAAGCTTTCTTT. Its protein product is CASSLVTGLSNTEAFF.

The chain is built from TRBV14 and TRBJ2-5; TRBD2 might be the D (5 bases). Germline CDR1 reads SGHDN; CDR2 reads FVKESK. The V gene lost 1 base and the J gene lost 2 bases, with 14 bases spanning the gap. The CDR3 is 16 amino acids. The CDR3 nucleotides read TGTGCCAGCAGCCAAGGTCGGGGAATGGGGCAAGAGACCCAGTACTTC. As protein: CASSQGRGMGQETQYF.

The chain carries TRBV19 and TRBJ2-2; TRBD2 agrees at 12 bases. Germline loops: CDR1 LNHDA, CDR2 SQIVND (reference sequence). Unmatched junction bases numbered 6, after V lost 2 bases and J lost 5 bases. CDR3 length equals 17 residues. CDR3 in DNA: TGTGCCAGTAGTATAATTACTAGCGGGGGGCGAACCGGGGAGCTGTTTTTT. Amino acid sequence: CASSIITSGGRTGELFF.

The chain joins TRBV6-8 to TRBJ1-6, with a weak D call TRBD1 (6 bases). Trimming took 4 bases from V and 7 from J, leaving 11 bases between them. This CDR3 is 14 amino acids long. Germline CDR1 is MNHGY and CDR2 is SAAAGT. The CDR3 sequence is CASSFAGANSPLHF. The CDR3 bases are TGTGCCAGCAGTTTCGCAGGGGCCAATTCACCCCTCCACTTT.

This clone has only a few counts. One end of the junction varies from germline; a read error may be responsible. CDR3 DNA: TGTGCTAGCAGCTTAGTTTGGACAGGGGATACCGGGGAGCTGTTTTTT. It yields the protein CASSLVWTGDTGELFF. J is TRBJ2-2 and V is TRBV7-7; 9 bases map to TRBD1. The CDR3 contains 16 residues. Germline loops: CDR1 SSHAT, CDR2 FNYEAQ (reference sequence).

The chain uses TRBV11-2 and TRBJ1-2; D is ambiguous. From germline, CDR1 is SGHAT and CDR2 FQNNGV. Trimming shortened V by 5 bases and J by 2 bases, and 15 bases separated the two germline ends. The CDR3 is made up of 15 amino acids. Written as DNA, the CDR3 is TGTGCCAGCAGCAACTTGGGCCAGGAGAACTATGGCTACACCTTC. As protein: CASSNLGQENYGYTF.

The chain employs TRBV6-5 and TRBJ1-4; D call uncertain. Germline V gene sequence: CDR1 MNHEY, CDR2 SVGAGI. The CDR3 contains 14 residues. V was clipped by 6 bases and J by 8 bases, with 16 bases between them. Here the CDR3 reads CASSLLGVEEKLFF. The CDR3 DNA is TGTGCCAGCAGCCTACTCGGCGTAGAAGAAAAACTGTTTTTT.

This clone occurred many times. The rearrangement joins TRBV7-2 to TRBJ1-2; no clear D. With 2 bases removed from V and 2 bases from J, the gap between germline ends came to 15 bases. CDR1 SGHTA and CDR2 FQGNSA come from the germline V gene. The CDR3 length is 16 residues. The CDR3 DNA is TGTGCCAGCAGCTTAAGTCCTCCTCACCCGAACTATGGCTACACCTTC. Translated: CASSLSPPHPNYGYTF.

The chain has TRBV3-1 (or the pseudogene TRBV3-2) and TRBJ2-7; 8 positions agree with TRBD2. The CDR3 sequence is 14 residues long. Germline assignment: CDR1 LGHDT and CDR2 YNNKEL (reference sequence). J lost 1 base, V lost 3 bases, and 2 bases had no gene match. The CDR3 loop reads CASSHAGGSYEQYF. In DNA form, the CDR3 reads TGTGCCAGCAGCCACGCGGGGGGATCCTACGAGCAGTACTTC.

The V gene is TRBV28, the J gene TRBJ2-7; D perhaps matches TRBD1 (6 bases). Trimming took off 7 bases at V and 0 bases at J, with 13 bases between the two ends. The germline CDR1 and CDR2 sequences are MDHEN and SYDVKM. This CDR3 is 14 amino acids long. The CDR3 sequence: CASKKQGSSYEQYF. In nucleotides, the CDR3 is TGTGCCAGCAAGAAACAGGGTAGCTCCTACGAGCAGTACTTC. The full variable domain, its missing parts supplied by reference TRBV28 and TRBJ2-7, is DVKVTQSSRYLVKRTGEKVFLECVQDMDHENMFWYRQDPGLGLRLIYFSYDVKMKEKGDIPEGYSVSREKKERFSLILESASTNQTSMYLCASKKQGSSYEQYFGPGTRLTVT.

V gene TRBV27 combines with J gene TRBJ2-7; D may correspond to TRBD1 or TRBD2 (5 bases each). Trimming took off 3 bases at V and 0 bases at J, with 9 bases between the two ends. This CDR3 comprises 14 residues. In germline, CDR1 is MNHEY, CDR2 SMNVEV (reference sequence). The CDR3 here is CASSFSGTSYEQYF. CDR3 nucleotide sequence: TGTGCCAGCAGTTTCTCCGGGACCTCCTACGAGCAGTACTTC.

The chain employs TRBV7-6 and TRBJ1-4; D is unclear. This CDR3 is built from 11 residues. CDR1 SGHVS and CDR2 FNYEAQ come from the germline V gene. V was shortened by 5 bases and J by 8 bases, with 6 bases between the two germline ends. As DNA, the CDR3 is TGTGCCAGCAGCCCAGGCGAAAAACTGTTTTTT. This encodes CASSPGEKLFF. The complete variable domain, with remaining parts taken from reference TRBV7-6 and TRBJ1-4, reads GAGVSQSPRYKVTKRGQDVALRCDPISGHVSLYWYRQALGQGPEFLTYFNYEAQQDKSGLPNDRFSAERPEGSISTLTIQRTEQRDSAMYRCASSPGEKLFFGSGTQLSVL.

The chain links TRBV29-1 to TRBJ2-1, with D unresolved. V lost 6 bases and J lost 2, with 14 bases in between. This CDR3 has 14 residues. Looked up from germline, CDR1 is SQVTM and CDR2 is ANQGSEA. CDR3 residues: CSVPQMGTYNEQFF. CDR3 bases: TGCAGCGTACCTCAAATGGGGACCTACAATGAGCAGTTCTTC.

The chain joins TRBV14 to TRBJ2-7; D is uncertain. V was clipped by 1 base and J by 5 bases, with 9 bases between them. The CDR3 extends over 13 amino acids. The germline CDR1 and CDR2 sequences are SGHDN and FVKESK. The CDR3 loop is CASSQGAQDEQYF. CDR3 nucleotide sequence: TGTGCCAGCAGCCAAGGTGCCCAGGACGAGCAGTACTTC.

The chain uses TRBV6-6 and TRBJ2-3, with D uncertain. The germline V gene encodes CDR1 MNHNY and CDR2 SVGAGI (reference sequence). Trimming left V 7 bases short and J 4 bases short, with 6 bases between. CDR3 length: 11 amino acids. The CDR3 coding sequence is TGTGCCAGCAAGATAGCAGATACGCAGTATTTT. Its protein is CASKIADTQYF.

This clone was counted a single time. The chain employs TRBV13 and TRBJ2-1; TRBD1 matches at 7 bases. V lost 4 bases to trimming and J lost 5 bases; unmatched junction nucleotides: 2. This CDR3 region has 13 residues. Germline assignment: CDR1 PRHDT and CDR2 FYEKMQ (reference sequence). CDR3 sequence (DNA): TGTGCCAGCAGCTCAGGGACAGACAATGAGCAGTTCTTC. Its protein product is CASSSGTDNEQFF.

The chain joins TRBV7-9 to TRBJ1-5; unclear D gene. The CDR3 is made up of 13 amino acids. Germline values: CDR1 SEHNR, CDR2 FQNEAQ (reference sequence). V lost 1 base and J lost 4, with 5 bases in between. DNA of the CDR3: TGTGCCAGCAGCTTAGGGGTAAATCAGCCCCAGCATTTT. Amino acids: CASSLGVNQPQHF.

V usage is TRBV18 and J usage is TRBJ2-7; tentatively, D is TRBD1 (6 bases). The CDR3 runs 14 residues. Trimming took 3 bases from V and 4 from J, leaving 13 bases between them. Germline V gives CDR1 KGHSH, CDR2 LQKENI. CDR3 sequence: CASSPEQGLYEQYF. The CDR3 DNA follows: TGTGCCAGCTCACCTGAACAGGGCCTATACGAGCAGTACTTC.

The count of this clone is one. The chain uses TRBV9 and TRBJ2-3; no reliable D call. Germline CDR1 and CDR2: SGDLS and YYNGEE. The CDR3 totals 12 residues. Trimming pared 0 bases from V and 4 bases from J, leaving 3 bases between. For the CDR3, the DNA is TGTGCCAGCAGCGTAGTATCAGATACGCAGTATTTT. Its translation is CASSVVSDTQYF.

The chain employs TRBV5-5 and TRBJ2-7; perhaps TRBD1 as D (6 bases). The CDR3 is 16 amino acids. Germline V lookup: CDR1 SGHKS, CDR2 YYEKEE (reference sequence). The V end lost 3 bases, the J end lost 3 bases, and 19 bases lay between the germline ends. CDR3 loop: CASSWASGAVNYEQYF. The CDR3 coding sequence is TGTGCCAGCAGCTGGGCATCAGGGGCGGTGAACTACGAGCAGTACTTC.

CDR3 in DNA: TGTGCCAGCATTCTGAACACTGAAGCTTTCTTT. Amino acid sequence: CASILNTEAFF. J is TRBJ1-1 and V is TRBV12-3 or TRBV12-4, with D uncertain. The CDR3 loop spans 11 amino acids. V shed 7 bases and J shed 0 bases, with 3 bases lying between them.